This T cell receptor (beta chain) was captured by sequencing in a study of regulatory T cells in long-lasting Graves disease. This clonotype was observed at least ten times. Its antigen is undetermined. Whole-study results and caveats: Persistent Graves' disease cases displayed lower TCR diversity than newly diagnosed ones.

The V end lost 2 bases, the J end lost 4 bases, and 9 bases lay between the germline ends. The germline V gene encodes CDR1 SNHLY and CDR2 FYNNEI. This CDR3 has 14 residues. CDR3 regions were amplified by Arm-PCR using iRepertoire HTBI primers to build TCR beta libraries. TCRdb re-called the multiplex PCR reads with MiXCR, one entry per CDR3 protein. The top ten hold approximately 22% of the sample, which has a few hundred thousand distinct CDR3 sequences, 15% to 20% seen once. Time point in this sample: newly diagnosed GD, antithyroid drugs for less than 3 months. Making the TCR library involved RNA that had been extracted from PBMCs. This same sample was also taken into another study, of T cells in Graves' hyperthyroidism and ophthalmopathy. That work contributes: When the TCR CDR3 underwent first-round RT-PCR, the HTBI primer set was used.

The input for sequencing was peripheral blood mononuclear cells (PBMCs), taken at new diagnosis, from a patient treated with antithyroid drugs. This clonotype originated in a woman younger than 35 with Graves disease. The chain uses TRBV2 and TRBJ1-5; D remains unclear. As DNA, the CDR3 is TGTGCCAGCAGTGAACCGGGCCGGAATCAGCCCCAGCATTTT. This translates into CASSEPGRNQPQHF.